This T cell receptor (beta chain) was profiled in a study of early T cells in non-severe SARS-CoV-2 infection. Whole-study results and caveats: The matching step, a VDJdb search, favored anti-spike CD8 responses and missed private and CD4 specificities.

This CDR3 spans 16 amino acids. Germline values: CDR1 MGHRA, CDR2 YSYEKL. Trimming cost V 5 bases and J 1 base; bases outside gene matches: 5. Each CDR3 protein is one row after TCRdb ran MiXCR on the 5' RACE reads. This sample has about 48,000 distinct CDR3 sequences, with 5.6% found just once. This clonotype was counted at least ten times. Its target is unknown. Sequencing used whole blood. This TCR derives from an adult who was a healthcare worker with PCR-confirmed SARS-CoV-2 infection or an uninfected control (not recorded which). The V gene is TRBV4-1, the J gene TRBJ2-3, with 11 bases fitting TRBD1. CDR3 in amino acids: CASSWTGGTGTDTQYF. CDR3 nucleotides: TGCGCCAGCAGCTGGACAGGGGGCACCGGCACAGATACGCAGTATTTT.